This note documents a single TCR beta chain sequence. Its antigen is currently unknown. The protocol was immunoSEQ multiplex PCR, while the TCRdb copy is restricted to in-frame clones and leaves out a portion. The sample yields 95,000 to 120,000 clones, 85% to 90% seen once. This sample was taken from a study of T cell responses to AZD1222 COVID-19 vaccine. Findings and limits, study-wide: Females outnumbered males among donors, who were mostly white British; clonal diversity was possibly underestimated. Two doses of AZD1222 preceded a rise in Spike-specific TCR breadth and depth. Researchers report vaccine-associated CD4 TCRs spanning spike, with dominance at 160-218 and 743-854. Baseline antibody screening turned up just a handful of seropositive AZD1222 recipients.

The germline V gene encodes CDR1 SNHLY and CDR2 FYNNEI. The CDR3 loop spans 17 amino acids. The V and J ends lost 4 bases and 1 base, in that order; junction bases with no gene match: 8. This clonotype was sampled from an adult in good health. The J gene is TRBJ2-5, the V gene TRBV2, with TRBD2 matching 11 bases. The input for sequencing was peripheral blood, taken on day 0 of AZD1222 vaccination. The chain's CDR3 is CASSVPTSGGLQETQYF. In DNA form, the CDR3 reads TGTGCCAGCAGTGTTCCCACTAGCGGGGGACTCCAAGAGACCCAGTACTTC.